Each of the 25 T cell receptor beta chains below was sequenced from the same sample in a study of cytomegalovirus exposure and HLA in healthy donors. In the PCR, 60 Vbeta and 13 Jbeta primers were used. Clones were sequenced by immunoSEQ multiplex PCR, and TCRdb holds only the in-frame ones, with some missing. The sample lists about 160,000 clones, roughly 84% seen once, with 0.38% in the top ten. What was sequenced was PBMCs. Source of these receptors: a boy younger than 10 in good health and CMV-seronegative.

This chain connects TRBV7-8 to TRBJ2-3; 9 nucleotides agree with TRBD2. In germline, CDR1 is SGHVS, CDR2 FQNEAQ. V was clipped by 0 bases and J by 3 bases; unmatched bases: 4. The length of the CDR3 is 16 residues. The CDR3 DNA reads as TGTGCCAGCAGCTTAGCCGCGGGGGGGGGAACAGATACGCAGTATTTT. It codes for CASSLAAGGGTDTQYF.

J is TRBJ2-5 and V is TRBV7-6; D perhaps matches TRBD2 (6 bases). Per the germline V gene, CDR1 is SGHVS and CDR2 is FNYEAQ. The V gene lost 5 bases and the J gene lost 10 bases, with 20 bases spanning the gap. The CDR3 sequence is 14 residues long. The CDR3 sequence is CASSLLGRGVNQYF. DNA for the CDR3: TGTGCCAGCAGCCTACTCGGGCGCGGGGTGAACCAGTACTTC.

The genes are TRBV27 and TRBJ1-4; 9 bases fit TRBD1. There are 15 residues in the CDR3. In germline, CDR1 is MNHEY, CDR2 SMNVEV (reference sequence). Losses at the gene ends were 2 bases for V and 6 bases for J; bases not matched to a gene: 4. The CDR3 bases are TGTGCCAGCAGTTTAGCGGGACAGGGTTATGAAAAACTGTTTTTT. Translating gives CASSLAGQGYEKLFF.

The genes are TRBV9 and TRBJ2-3; a possible D gene is TRBD1 (6 bases). The CDR3 spans 15 residues. Germline V CDR1 and CDR2: SGDLS, YYNGEE. Trimming took off 0 bases at V and 1 base at J, with 9 bases between the two ends. CDR3 bases: TGTGCCAGCAGCGTAGGAGGACAGCGCACAGATACGCAGTATTTT. Its translation: CASSVGGQRTDTQYF.

This clone was detected once. V gene TRBV19 combines with J gene TRBJ1-5; tentatively, D is TRBD1 (6 bases). Germline lookup yields CDR1 LNHDA and CDR2 SQIVND (reference sequence). This CDR3 region has 19 residues. V was shortened by 9 bases and J by 0 bases, with 27 bases between the two germline ends. The CDR3: CASLFGQRTPTYSNQPQHF. In DNA, the CDR3 is TGTGCCAGCTTATTTGGACAGAGAACACCCACGTATAGCAATCAGCCCCAGCATTTT. The whole variable domain, filled in from reference TRBV19 and TRBJ1-5, reads DGGITQSPKYLFRKEGQNVTLSCEQNLNHDAMYWYRQDPGQGLRLIYYSQIVNDFQKGDIAEGYSVSREKKESFPLTVTSAQKNPTAFYLCASLFGQRTPTYSNQPQHFGDGTRLSIL.

The V and J genes are TRBV5-1 and TRBJ2-1; D uncertain. This CDR3 has 13 residues. CDR1 is SGHRS and CDR2 is YFSETQ in the germline V gene. Trimming removed 2 bases from V and 8 bases from J, with 11 bases in between. DNA of the CDR3: TGCGCCAGCAGCTTCGACTCTCGCGATGAGCAGTTCTTC. Its protein product is CASSFDSRDEQFF.

This clone has more than one count but fewer than ten. The chain combines TRBV4-1 with TRBJ1-4; D is undetermined. Looked up from germline, CDR1 is MGHRA and CDR2 is YSYEKL. Trimming left V 1 base short and J 5 bases short, with 8 bases between. The CDR3 runs 14 residues. CDR3 in DNA: TGCGCCAGCAGCCAAGCGAGGGTCAATGAAAAACTGTTTTTT. Amino acid sequence: CASSQARVNEKLFF.

This chain joins TRBV6-1 and TRBJ2-1; 11 bases map to TRBD2. Trimming took 4 bases from V and 8 from J; bases not matched to a gene: 13. This CDR3 contains 17 residues. The germline V gene encodes CDR1 MNHNS and CDR2 SASEGT. CDR3 protein: CASSADTSGRIFHEQFF. The CDR3 DNA reads as TGTGCCAGCAGTGCCGATACTAGCGGGAGAATCTTCCATGAGCAGTTCTTC.

V gene TRBV19 combines with J gene TRBJ2-1; TRBD1 might be the D (5 bases). This CDR3 is 14 amino acids long. V was clipped by 3 bases and J by 1 base, with 7 bases between them. The germline V gene encodes CDR1 LNHDA and CDR2 SQIVND (reference sequence). The CDR3 coding sequence is TGTGCCAGTAGTATTAGGGGTTCCTACAATGAGCAGTTCTTC. The encoded protein is CASSIRGSYNEQFF.

The chain has TRBV30 and TRBJ2-1; 9 nucleotides match TRBD2. The CDR3 sequence is 17 residues long. Unmatched junction bases numbered 13, after V lost 0 bases and J lost 7 bases. CDR1 GTSNPN and CDR2 SVGIG come from the germline V gene (reference sequence). The CDR3 spells CAWSVSRVGLAGNEQFF. For the CDR3, the DNA is TGTGCCTGGAGTGTATCGAGGGTGGGTCTAGCGGGGAATGAGCAGTTCTTC.

The chain uses TRBV27 and TRBJ1-1; D gene unclear. The CDR3 extends over 17 amino acids. The germline CDR1 and CDR2 sequences are MNHEY and SMNVEV (reference sequence). Trimming removed 0 bases from V and 4 bases from J, with 18 bases in between. CDR3 in amino acids: CASSLSGWVGMGTEAFF. The CDR3 bases are TGTGCCAGCAGTTTATCAGGGTGGGTCGGGATGGGCACTGAAGCTTTCTTT.

J is TRBJ1-5 and V is TRBV6-5; D is perhaps TRBD1 (5 bases). Germline assignment: CDR1 MNHEY and CDR2 SVGAGI. The CDR3 length is 15 residues. V was trimmed by 8 bases and J by 0 bases, leaving 14 bases between them. CDR3 DNA sequence: TGTGCCAGCCGCCGTGGGGGGTATAGCAATCAGCCCCAGCATTTT. Protein: CASRRGGYSNQPQHF.

J is TRBJ2-5 and V is TRBV23-1; 7 bases agree with TRBD2. TRBV23-1 is an ORF, with its function uncertain. Unmatched junction bases numbered 8, after V lost 6 bases and J lost 4 bases. The CDR3 sequence is 14 residues long. CDR3 bases: TGCGCCAGCAGCCCACCAGAGCGGGGAGAGACCCAGTACTTC. This codes for CASSPPERGETQYF.

The rearrangement joins TRBV19 to TRBJ2-3; 9 nucleotides match TRBD2. V was pared by 5 bases and J by 0 bases, with 3 bases of the junction left unmatched. This CDR3 region has 15 residues. Germline values: CDR1 LNHDA, CDR2 SQIVND (reference sequence). The CDR3 DNA sequence: TGTGCCAGTAGTCGGCGGGAGGGGAGCACAGATACGCAGTATTTT. Translating it yields CASSRREGSTDTQYF.

V usage is TRBV7-2 and J usage is TRBJ2-5; D is possibly TRBD1 (6 bases). The V and J ends lost 5 bases and 1 base respectively, with 11 bases between them. The CDR3 totals 14 residues. Germline-derived CDR1 and CDR2 are SGHTA and FQGNSA. The CDR3, as DNA: TGTGCCAGCAGCGCAACAGGGCCCCAAGAGACCCAGTACTTC. Amino acid sequence: CASSATGPQETQYF.

This chain uses TRBV18 with TRBJ2-1; maybe TRBD1 (5 bases). This CDR3 contains 13 residues. CDR1 and CDR2 from the germline V gene are KGHSH and LQKENI. Trimming stripped 6 bases from V and 4 bases from J, with 10 bases between. CDR3 region: CASSPRTYNEQFF. DNA for the CDR3: TGTGCCAGCTCCCCGAGGACATACAATGAGCAGTTCTTC.

V usage is TRBV4-2 and J usage is TRBJ2-1; a weak D match, TRBD2 (5 bases). Germline CDR1 LGHNA, CDR2 YNFKEQ. The CDR3 is 17 residues long. V lost 2 bases to trimming and J lost 5 bases, with 19 bases between them. CDR3: CASSQFSRVSVDNEQFF. Here the CDR3 DNA reads TGTGCCAGCAGCCAATTTTCGCGGGTCTCAGTGGACAATGAGCAGTTCTTC.

V usage is TRBV6-6 and J usage is TRBJ2-7; 9 bases are shared with TRBD2. The germline gives CDR1 MNHNY, CDR2 SVGAGI (reference sequence). The CDR3 covers 15 residues. J lost 0 bases, V lost 0 bases, and 0 bases had no gene match. The CDR3 sequence is CASSYSSGSSYEQYF. CDR3 in DNA: TGTGCCAGCAGTTACTCTAGCGGGAGCTCCTACGAGCAGTACTTC.

The chain couples TRBV2 to TRBJ2-7; 12 positions agree with TRBD1. CDR3 length equals 16 residues. Trimming at V came to 7 bases and at J to 4 bases, leaving 11 bases not matched to a gene. Germline assignment: CDR1 SNHLY and CDR2 FYNNEI. In DNA form, the CDR3 reads TGTGCCAGCATCGTGGGACAGGGGGCCCAGGCGTACGAGCAGTACTTC. Its protein product is CASIVGQGAQAYEQYF. Looking up the rest from reference TRBV2 and TRBJ2-7 gives the full variable domain: EPEVTQTPSHQVTQMGQEVILRCVPISNHLYFYWYRQILGQKVEFLVSFYNNEISEKSEIFDDQFSVERPDGSNFTLKIRSTKLEDSAMYFCASIVGQGAQAYEQYFGPGTRLTVT.

J is TRBJ2-3 and V is TRBV5-4; 8 bases fit TRBD2. J lost 4 bases, V lost 1 base, and 5 bases had no gene match. Per germline, CDR1 SGHNT and CDR2 YYREEE (reference sequence). The CDR3 has 15 residues. The CDR3 sequence: CASSLRREVADTQYF. CDR3 in DNA: TGTGCCAGCAGCTTGCGGCGGGAGGTTGCAGATACGCAGTATTTT.

V and J are TRBV5-5 and TRBJ2-3; 10 bases are shared with TRBD2. Trimming at V came to 5 bases and at J to 1 base, leaving 10 bases not matched to a gene. This CDR3 region has 17 residues. Germline V gene data show CDR1 as SGHKS and CDR2 as YYEKEE (reference sequence). The CDR3 protein is CASSPPGLAGGTDTQYF. CDR3 nucleotide sequence: TGTGCCAGCAGTCCTCCTGGTCTAGCGGGAGGCACAGATACGCAGTATTTT.

This chain connects TRBV7-3 to TRBJ2-6; 9 bases align to TRBD1. CDR1 and CDR2 from the germline V gene are SGHTA and FQGTGA. The trim removed 0 bases at V and 1 base at J, leaving 1 base unmatched. CDR3 length: 17 residues. CDR3 amino acids: CASSLTGTGSGANVLTF. DNA of the CDR3: TGTGCCAGCAGCTTAACAGGGACAGGGTCTGGGGCCAACGTCCTGACTTTC.

The V and J genes are TRBV2 and TRBJ2-7; 7 bases are a match to TRBD1. This CDR3 has 15 residues. V dropped 2 bases and J dropped 7; count of bases not matched to a gene: 11. Germline-derived CDR1 and CDR2 are SNHLY and FYNNEI. The CDR3 region has the DNA TGTGCCAGCAGTGAATACCGGGACAGCCCCTGGGAGCAGTACTTC. Amino acid sequence: CASSEYRDSPWEQYF.

The chain is built from TRBV5-6 and TRBJ2-5, with D hard to call. The CDR3 is 15 residues long. Between the trimmed V and J ends, which lost 2 bases and 5 bases, there was a span of 16 bases. Germline V CDR1 and CDR2: SGHDT, YYEEEE. CDR3 amino acids: CASSFISALRETQYF. The CDR3, as DNA: TGTGCCAGCAGCTTCATCAGCGCTCTTCGGGAGACCCAGTACTTC.

The chain has TRBV4-1 and TRBJ2-5, with 11 bases that match TRBD2. Germline-derived CDR1 and CDR2 are MGHRA and YSYEKL. V trimming: 4 bases; J trimming: 4 bases; junction bases outside the gene matches: 14. This CDR3 contains 18 residues. In nucleotides, the CDR3 is TGCGCCAGCAGCCCGGGGACTAGCGGAATCCCTGAGGGAGAGACCCAGTACTTC. It is translated as CASSPGTSGIPEGETQYF.